Described below is a single T cell receptor beta chain sequence and its context. TCRdb keeps only in-frame clones here, not all; method: immunoSEQ multiplex PCR. The table has approximately 200,000 clones, approximately 90% seen once. The V and J ends lost 6 bases and 7 bases, in that order; junction bases with no gene match: 9. The CDR3 is made up of 14 amino acids. Germline lookup yields CDR1 MDHEN and CDR2 SYDVKM. The entry originates in a study of blood T cell repertoires in COVID-19. As for the study in general: The United States, Italy and Spain were the sources of the acute and convalescent COVID-19 samples.

The chain employs TRBV28 and TRBJ1-5, with 7 bases matching TRBD1. The sample was peripheral blood. This TCR was sampled from a man aged 25-40 years with COVID-19, enrolled during active disease. CDR3 protein: CASSPSTGLQPQHF. For the CDR3, the DNA is TGTGCCAGCAGCCCATCGACAGGGTTGCAGCCCCAGCATTTT.